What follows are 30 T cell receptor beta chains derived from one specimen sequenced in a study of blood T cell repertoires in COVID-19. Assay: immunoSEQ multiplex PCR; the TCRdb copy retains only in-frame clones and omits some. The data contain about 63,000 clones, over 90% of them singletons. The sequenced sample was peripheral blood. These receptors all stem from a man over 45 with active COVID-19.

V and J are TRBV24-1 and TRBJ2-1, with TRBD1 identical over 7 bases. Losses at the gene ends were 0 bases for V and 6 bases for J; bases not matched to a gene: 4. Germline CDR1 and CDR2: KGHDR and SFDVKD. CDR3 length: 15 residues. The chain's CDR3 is CATSDLVEGANEQFF. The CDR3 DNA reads TGTGCCACCAGTGATTTGGTAGAGGGGGCCAATGAGCAGTTCTTC.

CDR3 region: CASSLGQGPSYEQYF. CDR3 in DNA: TGCGCCAGCAGCCTGGGACAGGGACCCTCCTACGAGCAGTACTTC. This chain joins TRBV5-1 and TRBJ2-7; the match to TRBD1 covers 9 bases. The CDR3 is 15 residues long. With V trimmed by 4 bases and J by 0 bases, 5 bases remained unmatched. Germline-derived CDR1 and CDR2 are SGHRS and YFSETQ.

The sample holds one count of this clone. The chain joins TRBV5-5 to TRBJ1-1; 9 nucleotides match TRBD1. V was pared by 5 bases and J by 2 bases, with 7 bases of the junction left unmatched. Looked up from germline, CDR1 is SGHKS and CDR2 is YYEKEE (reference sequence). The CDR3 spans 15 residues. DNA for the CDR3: TGTGCCAGCAGTTCCAGACAGGGGGACAACACTGAAGCTTTCTTT. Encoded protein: CASSSRQGDNTEAFF. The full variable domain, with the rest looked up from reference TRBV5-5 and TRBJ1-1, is DAGVTQSPTHLIKTRGQQVTLRCSPISGHKSVSWYQQVLGQGPQFIFQYYEKEERGRGNFPDRFSARQFPNYSSELNVNALLLGDSALYLCASSSRQGDNTEAFFGQGTRLTVV.

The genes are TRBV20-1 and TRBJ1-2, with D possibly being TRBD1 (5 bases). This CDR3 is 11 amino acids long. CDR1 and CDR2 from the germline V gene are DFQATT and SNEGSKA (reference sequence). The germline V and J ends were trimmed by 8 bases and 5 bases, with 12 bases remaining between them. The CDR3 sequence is CSSRQKYGYTF. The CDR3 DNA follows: TGCAGTTCAAGACAGAAATATGGCTACACCTTC.

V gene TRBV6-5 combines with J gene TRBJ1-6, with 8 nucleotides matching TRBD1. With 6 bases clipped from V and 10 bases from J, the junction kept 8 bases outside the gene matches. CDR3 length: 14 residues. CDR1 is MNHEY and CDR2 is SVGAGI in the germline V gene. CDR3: CASSLGTGGSPLHF. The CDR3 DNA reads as TGTGCCAGCAGCTTAGGGACAGGAGGATCACCCCTCCACTTT.

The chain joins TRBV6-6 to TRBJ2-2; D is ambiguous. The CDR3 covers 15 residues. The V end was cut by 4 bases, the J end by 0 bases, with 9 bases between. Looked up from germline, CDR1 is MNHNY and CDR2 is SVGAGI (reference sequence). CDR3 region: CASSWASSNTGELFF. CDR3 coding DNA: TGTGCCAGCAGTTGGGCCAGCTCGAACACCGGGGAGCTGTTTTTT.

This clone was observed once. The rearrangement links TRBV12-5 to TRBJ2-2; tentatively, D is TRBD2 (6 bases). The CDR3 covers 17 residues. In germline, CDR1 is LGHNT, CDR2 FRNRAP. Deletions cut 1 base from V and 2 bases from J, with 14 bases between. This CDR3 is CASGLGDKGLNTGELFF. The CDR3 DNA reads TGTGCTAGTGGTTTGGGCGATAAGGGACTTAACACCGGGGAGCTGTTTTTT.

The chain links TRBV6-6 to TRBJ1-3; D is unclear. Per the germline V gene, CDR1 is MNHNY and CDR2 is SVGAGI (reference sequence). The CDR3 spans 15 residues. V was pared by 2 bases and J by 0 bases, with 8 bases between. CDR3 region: CASSYVLVSGNTIYF. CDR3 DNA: TGTGCCAGCAGTTACGTGTTAGTCTCTGGAAACACCATATATTTT.

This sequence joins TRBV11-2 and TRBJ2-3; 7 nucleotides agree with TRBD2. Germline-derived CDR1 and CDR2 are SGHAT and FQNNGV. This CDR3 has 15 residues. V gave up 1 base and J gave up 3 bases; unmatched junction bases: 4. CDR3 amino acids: CASSLAGRGTDTQYF. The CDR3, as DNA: TGTGCCAGCAGCTTAGCAGGGCGGGGGACAGATACGCAGTATTTT.

CDR3 sequence reads: CASKVRGNYNSPLHF. CDR3 in DNA: TGTGCCAGCAAAGTCAGGGGCAACTATAATTCACCCCTCCACTTT. The chain combines TRBV27 with TRBJ1-6; perhaps TRBD1 as D (6 bases). The CDR3 runs to 15 residues. Germline loops: CDR1 MNHEY, CDR2 SMNVEV (reference sequence). V lost 7 bases and J 3 bases, leaving 13 bases between the germline ends.

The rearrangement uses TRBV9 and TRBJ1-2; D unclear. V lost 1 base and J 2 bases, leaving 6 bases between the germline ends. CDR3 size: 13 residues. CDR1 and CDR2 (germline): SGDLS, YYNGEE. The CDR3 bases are TGTGCCAGCAGCGTATCCGGGAACTATGGCTACACCTTC. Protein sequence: CASSVSGNYGYTF.

CDR3 nucleotide sequence: TGTGCCAGTAGTATATTGGGACAGGCCAACTATGGCTACACCTTC. Its translation is CASSILGQANYGYTF. This chain uses TRBV19 with TRBJ1-2; 8 nucleotides agree with TRBD1. The V segment lost 2 bases and the J segment 2 bases; nucleotides outside the gene matches: 4. CDR1 is LNHDA, CDR2 SQIVND, per germline (reference sequence). There are 15 residues in the CDR3.

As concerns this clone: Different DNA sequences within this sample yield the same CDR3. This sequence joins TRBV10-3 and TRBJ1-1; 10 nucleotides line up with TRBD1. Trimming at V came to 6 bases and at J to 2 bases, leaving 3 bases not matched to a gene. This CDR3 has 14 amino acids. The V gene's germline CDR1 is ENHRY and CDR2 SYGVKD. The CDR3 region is CAIRDRGINTEAFF. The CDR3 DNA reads TGTGCCATCAGGGACAGGGGGATTAACACTGAAGCTTTCTTT.

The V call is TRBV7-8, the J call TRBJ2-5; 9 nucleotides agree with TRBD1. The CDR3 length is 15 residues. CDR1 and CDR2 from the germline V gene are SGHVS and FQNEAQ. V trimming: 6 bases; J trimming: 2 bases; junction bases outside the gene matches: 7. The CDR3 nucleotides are TGTGCCAGCAGGATGGGACAGGGAAGGCAAGAGACCCAGTACTTC. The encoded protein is CASRMGQGRQETQYF.

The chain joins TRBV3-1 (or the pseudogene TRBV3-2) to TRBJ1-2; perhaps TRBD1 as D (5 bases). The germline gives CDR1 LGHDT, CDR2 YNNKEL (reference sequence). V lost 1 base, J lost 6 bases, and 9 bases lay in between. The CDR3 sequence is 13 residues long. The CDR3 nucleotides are TGTGCCAGCAGCCAAGGGCAGGGCAATGGCTACACCTTC. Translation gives CASSQGQGNGYTF.

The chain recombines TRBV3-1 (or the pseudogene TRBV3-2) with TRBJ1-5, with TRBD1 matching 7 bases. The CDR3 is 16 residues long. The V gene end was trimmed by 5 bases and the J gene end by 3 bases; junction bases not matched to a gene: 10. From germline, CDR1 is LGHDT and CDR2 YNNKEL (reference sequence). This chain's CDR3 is CASSFSGGSVNQPQHF. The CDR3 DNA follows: TGTGCCAGCAGCTTCTCAGGGGGAAGTGTCAATCAGCCCCAGCATTTT.

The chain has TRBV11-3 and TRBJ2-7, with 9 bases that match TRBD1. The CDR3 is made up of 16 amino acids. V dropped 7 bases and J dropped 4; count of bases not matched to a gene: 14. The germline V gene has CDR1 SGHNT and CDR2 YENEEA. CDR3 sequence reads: CASKTRVTGGSYEQYF. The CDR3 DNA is TGTGCCAGCAAAACTAGGGTAACAGGGGGCAGTTACGAGCAGTACTTC.

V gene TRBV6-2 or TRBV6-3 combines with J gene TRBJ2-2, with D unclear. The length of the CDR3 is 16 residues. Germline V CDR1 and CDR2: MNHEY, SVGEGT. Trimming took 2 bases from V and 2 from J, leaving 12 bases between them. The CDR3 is CASSYRGQINTGELFF. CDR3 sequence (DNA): TGTGCCAGCAGTTACCGAGGTCAGATTAACACCGGGGAGCTGTTTTTT.

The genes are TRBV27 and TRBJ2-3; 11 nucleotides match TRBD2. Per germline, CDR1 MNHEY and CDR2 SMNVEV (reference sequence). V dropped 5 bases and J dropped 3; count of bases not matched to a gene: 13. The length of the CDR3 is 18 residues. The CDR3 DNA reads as TGTGCCAGCAGTCCCCCGCTACTAGCGGGAGTTAGTACAGATACGCAGTATTTT. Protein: CASSPPLLAGVSTDTQYF.

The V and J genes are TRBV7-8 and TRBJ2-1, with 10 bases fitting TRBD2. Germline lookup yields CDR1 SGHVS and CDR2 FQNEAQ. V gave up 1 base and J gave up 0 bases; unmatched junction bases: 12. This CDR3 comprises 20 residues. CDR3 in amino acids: CASSLVLRTSGPNSYNEQFF. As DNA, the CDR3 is TGTGCCAGCAGCTTAGTTTTGAGGACTAGCGGACCCAACTCCTACAATGAGCAGTTCTTC.

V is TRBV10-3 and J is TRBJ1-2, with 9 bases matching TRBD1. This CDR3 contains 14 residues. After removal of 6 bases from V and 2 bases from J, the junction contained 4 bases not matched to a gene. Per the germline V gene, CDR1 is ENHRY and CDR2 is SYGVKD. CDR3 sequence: CAIRGGTGNYGYTF. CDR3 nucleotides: TGTGCCATCAGGGGGGGGACAGGGAACTATGGCTACACCTTC.

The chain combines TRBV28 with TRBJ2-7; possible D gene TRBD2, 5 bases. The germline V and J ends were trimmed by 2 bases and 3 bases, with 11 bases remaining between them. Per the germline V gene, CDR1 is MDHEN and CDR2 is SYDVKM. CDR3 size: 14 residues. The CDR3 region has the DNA TGTGCCAGCAGTTTAGTTGTGACTAACTACGAGCAGTACTTC. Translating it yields CASSLVVTNYEQYF.

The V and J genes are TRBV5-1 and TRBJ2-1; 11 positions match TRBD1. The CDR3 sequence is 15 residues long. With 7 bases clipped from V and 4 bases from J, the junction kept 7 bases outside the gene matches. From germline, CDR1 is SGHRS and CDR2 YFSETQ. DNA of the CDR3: TGCGCCAGCGGACAGGGGGCACGAACTTACAATGAGCAGTTCTTC. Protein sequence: CASGQGARTYNEQFF.

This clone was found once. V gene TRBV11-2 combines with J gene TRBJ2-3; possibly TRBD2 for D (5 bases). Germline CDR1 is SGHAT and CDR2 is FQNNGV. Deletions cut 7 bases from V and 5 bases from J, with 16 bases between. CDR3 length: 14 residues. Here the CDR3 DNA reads TGTGCCAGCACCCGATTAGCGTCCGGAGATACGCAGTATTTT. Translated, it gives CASTRLASGDTQYF.

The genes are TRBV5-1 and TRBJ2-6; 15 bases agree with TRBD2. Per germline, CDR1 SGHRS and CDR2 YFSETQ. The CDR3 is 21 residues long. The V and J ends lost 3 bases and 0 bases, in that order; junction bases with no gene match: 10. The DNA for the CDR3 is TGCGCCAGCAGCTCGGGACTAGCGGGAGGCCTCACCCGCTCTGGGGCCAACGTCCTGACTTTC. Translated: CASSSGLAGGLTRSGANVLTF.

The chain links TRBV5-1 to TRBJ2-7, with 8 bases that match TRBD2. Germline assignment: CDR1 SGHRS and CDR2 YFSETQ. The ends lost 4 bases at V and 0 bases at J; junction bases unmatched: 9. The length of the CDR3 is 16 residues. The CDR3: CASSISGTSSSYEQYF. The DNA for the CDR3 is TGCGCCAGCAGCATATCCGGGACTAGTTCCTCCTACGAGCAGTACTTC.

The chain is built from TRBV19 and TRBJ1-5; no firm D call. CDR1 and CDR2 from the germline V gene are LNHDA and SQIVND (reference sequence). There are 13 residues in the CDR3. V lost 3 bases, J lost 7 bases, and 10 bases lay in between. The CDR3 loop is CASSMRGHQPQHF. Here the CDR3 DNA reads TGTGCCAGTAGTATGAGAGGGCACCAGCCCCAGCATTTT.

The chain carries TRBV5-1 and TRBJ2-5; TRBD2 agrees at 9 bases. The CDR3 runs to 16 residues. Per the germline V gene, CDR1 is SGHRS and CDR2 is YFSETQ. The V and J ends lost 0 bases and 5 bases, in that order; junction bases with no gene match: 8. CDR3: CASSLAPSGAGETQYF. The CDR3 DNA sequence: TGCGCCAGCAGCTTGGCCCCTAGCGGGGCGGGGGAGACCCAGTACTTC.

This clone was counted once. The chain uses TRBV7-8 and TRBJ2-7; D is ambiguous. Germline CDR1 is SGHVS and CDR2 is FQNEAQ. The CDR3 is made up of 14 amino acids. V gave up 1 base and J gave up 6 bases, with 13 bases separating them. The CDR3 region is CASSLGGVVSEQYF. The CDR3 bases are TGTGCCAGCAGCTTAGGCGGCGTAGTAAGCGAGCAGTACTTC. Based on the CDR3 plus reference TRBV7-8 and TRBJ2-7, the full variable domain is GAGVSQSPRYKVAKRGQDVALRCDPISGHVSLFWYQQALGQGPEFLTYFQNEAQLDKSGLPSDRFFAERPEGSVSTLKIQRTQQEDSAVYLCASSLGGVVSEQYFGPGTRLTVT.

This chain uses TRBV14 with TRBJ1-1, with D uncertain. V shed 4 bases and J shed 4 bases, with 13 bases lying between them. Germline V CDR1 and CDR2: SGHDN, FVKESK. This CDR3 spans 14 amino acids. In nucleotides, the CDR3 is TGTGCCAGCAGCCCCGGGTATTTGAGCACTGAAGCTTTCTTT. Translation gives CASSPGYLSTEAFF.